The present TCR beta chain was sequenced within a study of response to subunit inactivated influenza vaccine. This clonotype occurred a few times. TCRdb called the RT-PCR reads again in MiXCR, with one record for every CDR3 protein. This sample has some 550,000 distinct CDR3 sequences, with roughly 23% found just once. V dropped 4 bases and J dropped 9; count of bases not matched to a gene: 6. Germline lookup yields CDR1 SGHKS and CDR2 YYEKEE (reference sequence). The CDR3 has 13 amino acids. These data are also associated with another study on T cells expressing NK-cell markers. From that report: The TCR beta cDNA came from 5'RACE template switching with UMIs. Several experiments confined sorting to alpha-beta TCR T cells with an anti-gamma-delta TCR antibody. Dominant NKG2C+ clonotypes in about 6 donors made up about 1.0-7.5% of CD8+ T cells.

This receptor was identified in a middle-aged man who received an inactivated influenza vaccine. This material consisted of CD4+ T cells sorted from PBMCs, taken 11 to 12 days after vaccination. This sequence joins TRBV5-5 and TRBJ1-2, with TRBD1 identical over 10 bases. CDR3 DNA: TGTGCCAGCAGCCCCGGGACAGGGGTCCGCTACACCTTC. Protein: CASSPGTGVRYTF.